This T cell receptor (beta chain) was found in a study of cytomegalovirus exposure and HLA in healthy donors. Germline values: CDR1 LGHNA, CDR2 YSLEER. This CDR3 spans 13 amino acids. V lost 0 bases to trimming and J lost 10 bases, with 10 bases between them. In the case of this clone: Its antigen is as yet unknown.

Broader study findings: Researchers catalogued around 150 TCR beta chains as cytomegalovirus-associated. Near-uniform donor sequencing depth was presumed by presence/absence analyses.

The PCR made use of 60 Vbeta and 13 Jbeta primers. TCRdb keeps only in-frame clones here, not all; method: immunoSEQ multiplex PCR. The sample table includes around 70,000 clones. This receptor was taken from a man aged 35 to 55 in good health and CMV-seronegative. Input material: PBMCs. V and J are TRBV4-3 and TRBJ2-1; D gene unclear. The CDR3 sequence is CASSQDRTMEQFF. The CDR3 DNA is TGCGCCAGCAGCCAAGATCGCACTATGGAGCAGTTCTTC.